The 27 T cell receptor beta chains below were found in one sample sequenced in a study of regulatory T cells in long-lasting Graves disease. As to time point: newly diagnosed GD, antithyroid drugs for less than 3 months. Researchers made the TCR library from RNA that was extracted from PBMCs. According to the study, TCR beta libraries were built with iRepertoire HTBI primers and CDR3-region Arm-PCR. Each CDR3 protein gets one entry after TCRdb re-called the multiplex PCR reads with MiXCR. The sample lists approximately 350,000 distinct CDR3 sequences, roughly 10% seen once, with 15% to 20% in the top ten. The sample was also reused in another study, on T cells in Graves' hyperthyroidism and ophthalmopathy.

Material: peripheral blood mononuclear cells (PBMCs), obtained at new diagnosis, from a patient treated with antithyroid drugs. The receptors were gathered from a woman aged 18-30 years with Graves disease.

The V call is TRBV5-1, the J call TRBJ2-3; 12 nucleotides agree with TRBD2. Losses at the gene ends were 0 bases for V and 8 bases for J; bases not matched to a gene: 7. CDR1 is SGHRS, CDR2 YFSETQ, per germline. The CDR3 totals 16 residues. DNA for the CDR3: TGCGCCAGCAGCTTGGGTGCTAGCGGGGGGGCCGGTACGCAGTATTTT. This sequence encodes CASSLGASGGAGTQYF.

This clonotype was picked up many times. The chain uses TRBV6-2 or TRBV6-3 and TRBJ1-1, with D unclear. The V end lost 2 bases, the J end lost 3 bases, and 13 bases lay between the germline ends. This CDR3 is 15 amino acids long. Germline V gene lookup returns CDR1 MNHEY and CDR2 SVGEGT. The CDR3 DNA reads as TGTGCCAGCAGTTACCCCACGGGTCTTGACACTGAAGCTTTCTTT. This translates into CASSYPTGLDTEAFF.

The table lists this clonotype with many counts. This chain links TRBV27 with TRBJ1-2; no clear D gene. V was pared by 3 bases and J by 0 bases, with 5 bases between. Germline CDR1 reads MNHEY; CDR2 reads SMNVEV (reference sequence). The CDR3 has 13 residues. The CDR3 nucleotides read TGTGCCAGCAGTTTCGCTCCTAACTATGGCTACACCTTC. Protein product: CASSFAPNYGYTF.

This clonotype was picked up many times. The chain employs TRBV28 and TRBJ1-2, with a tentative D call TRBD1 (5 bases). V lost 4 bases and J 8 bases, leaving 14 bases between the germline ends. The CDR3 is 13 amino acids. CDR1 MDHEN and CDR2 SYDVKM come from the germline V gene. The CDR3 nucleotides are TGTGCCAGCAGTTCCGCTGGGGCAGGCGGCTACACCTTC. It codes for CASSSAGAGGYTF.

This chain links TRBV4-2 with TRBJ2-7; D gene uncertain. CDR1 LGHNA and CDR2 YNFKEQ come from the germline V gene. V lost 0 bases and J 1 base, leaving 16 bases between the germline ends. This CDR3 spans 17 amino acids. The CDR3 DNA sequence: TGTGCCAGCAGCCAAGAGTCAGCCACCCCATTATCCTACGAGCAGTACTTC. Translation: CASSQESATPLSYEQYF.

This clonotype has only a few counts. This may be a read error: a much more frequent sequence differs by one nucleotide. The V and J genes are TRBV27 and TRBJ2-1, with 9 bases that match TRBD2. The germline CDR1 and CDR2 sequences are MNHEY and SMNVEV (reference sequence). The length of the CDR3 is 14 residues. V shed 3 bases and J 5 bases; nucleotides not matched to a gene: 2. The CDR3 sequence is CASSFLAGDNEQFF. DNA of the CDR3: TGTGCCAGCAGTTTTTTAGCGGGGGACAATGAGCAGTTCTTC.

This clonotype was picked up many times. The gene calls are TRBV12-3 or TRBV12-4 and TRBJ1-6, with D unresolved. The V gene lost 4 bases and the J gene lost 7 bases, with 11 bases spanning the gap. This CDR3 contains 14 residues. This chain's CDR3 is CASSYNIMNSPLHF. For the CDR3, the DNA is TGTGCCAGCAGTTACAACATTATGAATTCACCCCTCCACTTT.

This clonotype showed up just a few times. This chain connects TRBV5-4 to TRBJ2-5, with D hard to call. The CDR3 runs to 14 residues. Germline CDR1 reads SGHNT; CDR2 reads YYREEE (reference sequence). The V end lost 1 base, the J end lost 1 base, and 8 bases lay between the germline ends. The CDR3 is CASSLLTSQETQYF. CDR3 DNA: TGTGCCAGCAGCTTGTTGACCTCCCAAGAGACCCAGTACTTC.

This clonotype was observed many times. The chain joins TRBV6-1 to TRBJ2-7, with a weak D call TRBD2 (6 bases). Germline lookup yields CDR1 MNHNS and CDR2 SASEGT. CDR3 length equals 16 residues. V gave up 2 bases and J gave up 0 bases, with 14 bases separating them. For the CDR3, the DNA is TGTGCCAGCAGTGAAAGGGCGGGAAGGAGCTCCTACGAGCAGTACTTC. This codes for CASSERAGRSSYEQYF.

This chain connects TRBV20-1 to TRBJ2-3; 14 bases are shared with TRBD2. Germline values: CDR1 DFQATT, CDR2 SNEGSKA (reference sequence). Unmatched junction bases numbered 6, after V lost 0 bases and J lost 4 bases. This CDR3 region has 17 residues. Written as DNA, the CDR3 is TGCAGTGCTAGAGATGGACTAGCGGGAGGTATGGCAGATACGCAGTATTTT. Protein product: CSARDGLAGGMADTQYF.

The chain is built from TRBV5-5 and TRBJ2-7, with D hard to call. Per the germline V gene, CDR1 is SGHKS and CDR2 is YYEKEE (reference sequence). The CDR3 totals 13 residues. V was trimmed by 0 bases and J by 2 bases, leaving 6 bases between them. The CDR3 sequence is CASSLGPTYEQYF. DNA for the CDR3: TGTGCCAGCAGCTTGGGTCCGACCTACGAGCAGTACTTC.

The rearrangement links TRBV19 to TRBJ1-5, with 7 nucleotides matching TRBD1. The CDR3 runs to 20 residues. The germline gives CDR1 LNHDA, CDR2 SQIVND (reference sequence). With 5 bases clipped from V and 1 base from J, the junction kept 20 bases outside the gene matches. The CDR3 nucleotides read TGTGCCAGTAGTGGTATCCGGGACAGCCACCTTAGGGTGAGCAATCAGCCCCAGCATTTT. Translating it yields CASSGIRDSHLRVSNQPQHF. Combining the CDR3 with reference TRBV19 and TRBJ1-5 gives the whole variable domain DGGITQSPKYLFRKEGQNVTLSCEQNLNHDAMYWYRQDPGQGLRLIYYSQIVNDFQKGDIAEGYSVSREKKESFPLTVTSAQKNPTAFYLCASSGIRDSHLRVSNQPQHFGDGTRLSIL.

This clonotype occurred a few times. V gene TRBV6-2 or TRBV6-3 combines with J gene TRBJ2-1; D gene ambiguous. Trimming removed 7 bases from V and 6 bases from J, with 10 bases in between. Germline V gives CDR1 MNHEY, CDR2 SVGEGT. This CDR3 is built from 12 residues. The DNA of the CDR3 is TGTGCCAGCACGCCGGCGAGCAATGAGCAGTTCTTC. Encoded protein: CASTPASNEQFF.

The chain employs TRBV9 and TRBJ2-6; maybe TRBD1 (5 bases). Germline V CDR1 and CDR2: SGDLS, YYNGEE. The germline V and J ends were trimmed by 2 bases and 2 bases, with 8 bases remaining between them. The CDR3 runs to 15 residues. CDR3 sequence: CASSVEGAGANVLTF. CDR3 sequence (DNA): TGTGCCAGCAGCGTGGAAGGGGCTGGGGCCAACGTCCTGACTTTC. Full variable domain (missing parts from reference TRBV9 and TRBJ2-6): DSGVTQTPKHLITATGQRVTLRCSPRSGDLSVYWYQQSLDQGLQFLIQYYNGEERAKGNILERFSAQQFPDLHSELNLSSLELGDSALYFCASSVEGAGANVLTFGAGSRLTVL.

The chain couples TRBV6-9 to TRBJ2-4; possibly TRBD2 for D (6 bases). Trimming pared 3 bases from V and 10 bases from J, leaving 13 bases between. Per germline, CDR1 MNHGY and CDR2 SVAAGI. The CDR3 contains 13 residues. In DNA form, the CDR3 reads TGTGCCAGCAGTTACTCTGAGGAGGGTATTCAGTACTTC. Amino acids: CASSYSEEGIQYF.

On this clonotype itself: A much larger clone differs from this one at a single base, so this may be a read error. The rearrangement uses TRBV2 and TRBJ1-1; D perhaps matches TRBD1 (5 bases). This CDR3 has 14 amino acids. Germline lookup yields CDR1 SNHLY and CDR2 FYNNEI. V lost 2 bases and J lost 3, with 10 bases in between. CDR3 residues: CASSEIKGHTEAFF. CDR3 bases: TGTGCCAGCAGTGAAATAAAGGGACACACTGAAGCTTTCTTT.

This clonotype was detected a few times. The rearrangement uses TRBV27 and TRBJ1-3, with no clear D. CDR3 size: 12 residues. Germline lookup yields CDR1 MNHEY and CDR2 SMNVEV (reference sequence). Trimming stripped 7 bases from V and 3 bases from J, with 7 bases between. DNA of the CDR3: TGTGCCAGCACCCACAGTGGAAACACCATATATTTT. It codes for CASTHSGNTIYF.

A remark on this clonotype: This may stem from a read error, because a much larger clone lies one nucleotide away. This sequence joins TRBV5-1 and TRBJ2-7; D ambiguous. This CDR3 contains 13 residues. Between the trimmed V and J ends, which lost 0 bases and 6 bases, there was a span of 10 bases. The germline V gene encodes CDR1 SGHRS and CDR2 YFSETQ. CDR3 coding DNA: TGCGCCAGCAGCTTGGACAGTCTTGGCGAGCAGTACGTC. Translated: CASSLDSLGEQYV.

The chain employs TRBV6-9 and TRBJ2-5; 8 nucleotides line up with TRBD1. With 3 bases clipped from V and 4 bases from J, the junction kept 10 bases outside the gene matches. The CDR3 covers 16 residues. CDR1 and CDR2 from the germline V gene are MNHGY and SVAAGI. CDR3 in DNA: TGTGCCAGCAGTTACCCGGACAGGGAAGGGCGAGAGACCCAGTACTTC. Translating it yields CASSYPDREGRETQYF.

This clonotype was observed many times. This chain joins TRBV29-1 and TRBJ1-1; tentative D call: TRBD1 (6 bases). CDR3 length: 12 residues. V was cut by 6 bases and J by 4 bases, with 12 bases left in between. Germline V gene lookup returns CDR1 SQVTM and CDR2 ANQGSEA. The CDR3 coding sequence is TGCAGCGTGGGTCTACAGGGCACTGAAGCTTTCTTT. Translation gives CSVGLQGTEAFF.

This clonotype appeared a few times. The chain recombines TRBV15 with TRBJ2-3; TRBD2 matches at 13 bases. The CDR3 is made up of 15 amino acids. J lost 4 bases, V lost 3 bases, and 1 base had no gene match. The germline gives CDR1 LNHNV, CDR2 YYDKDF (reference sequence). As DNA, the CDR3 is TGTGCCACCAGCAGTGGACTAGCGGGGGCAGATACGCAGTATTTT. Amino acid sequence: CATSSGLAGADTQYF.

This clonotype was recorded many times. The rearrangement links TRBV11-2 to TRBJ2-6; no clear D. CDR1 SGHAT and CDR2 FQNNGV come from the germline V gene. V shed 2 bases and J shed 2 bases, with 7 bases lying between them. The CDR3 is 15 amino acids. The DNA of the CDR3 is TGTGCCAGCAGCTTAAGGTTCACTGGGGCCAACGTCCTGACTTTC. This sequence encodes CASSLRFTGANVLTF. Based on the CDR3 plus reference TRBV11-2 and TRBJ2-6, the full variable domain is EAGVAQSPRYKIIEKRQSVAFWCNPISGHATLYWYQQILGQGPKLLIQFQNNGVVDDSQLPKDRFSAERLKGVDSTLKIQPAKLEDSAVYLCASSLRFTGANVLTFGAGSRLTVL.

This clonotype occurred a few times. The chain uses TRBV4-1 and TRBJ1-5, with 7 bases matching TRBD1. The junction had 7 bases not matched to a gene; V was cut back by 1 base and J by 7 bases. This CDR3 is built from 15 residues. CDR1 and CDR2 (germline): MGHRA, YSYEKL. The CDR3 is CASSQGQGSGQPQHF. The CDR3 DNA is TGCGCCAGCAGCCAAGGACAGGGTAGTGGACAGCCCCAGCATTTT.

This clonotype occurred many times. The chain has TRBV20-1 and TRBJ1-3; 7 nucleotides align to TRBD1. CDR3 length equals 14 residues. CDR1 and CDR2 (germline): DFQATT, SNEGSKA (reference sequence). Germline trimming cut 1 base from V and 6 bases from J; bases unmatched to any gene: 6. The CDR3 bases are TGCAGTGCTAGAGCACGGGACAGCCTAAACACCATATATTTT. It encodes CSARARDSLNTIYF.

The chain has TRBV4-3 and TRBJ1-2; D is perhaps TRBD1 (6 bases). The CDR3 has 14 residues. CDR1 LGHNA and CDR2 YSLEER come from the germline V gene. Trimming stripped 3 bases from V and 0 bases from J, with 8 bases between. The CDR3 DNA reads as TGCGCCAGCAGCCAGGACAGCACTAACTATGGCTACACCTTC. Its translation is CASSQDSTNYGYTF.

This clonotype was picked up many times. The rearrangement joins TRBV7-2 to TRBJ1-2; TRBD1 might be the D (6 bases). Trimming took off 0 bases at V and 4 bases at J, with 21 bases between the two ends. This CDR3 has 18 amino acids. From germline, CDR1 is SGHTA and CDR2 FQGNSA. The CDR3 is CASSLAATISGTLYGYTF. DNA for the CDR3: TGTGCCAGCAGCTTAGCTGCCACAATCTCCGGGACACTCTATGGCTACACCTTC.

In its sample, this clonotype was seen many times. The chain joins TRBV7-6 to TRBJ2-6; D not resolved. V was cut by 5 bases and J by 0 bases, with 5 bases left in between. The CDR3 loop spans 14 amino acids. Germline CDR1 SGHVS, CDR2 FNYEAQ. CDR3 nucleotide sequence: TGTGCCAGCAGCAAGTACTCTGGGGCCAACGTCCTGACTTTC. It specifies CASSKYSGANVLTF.